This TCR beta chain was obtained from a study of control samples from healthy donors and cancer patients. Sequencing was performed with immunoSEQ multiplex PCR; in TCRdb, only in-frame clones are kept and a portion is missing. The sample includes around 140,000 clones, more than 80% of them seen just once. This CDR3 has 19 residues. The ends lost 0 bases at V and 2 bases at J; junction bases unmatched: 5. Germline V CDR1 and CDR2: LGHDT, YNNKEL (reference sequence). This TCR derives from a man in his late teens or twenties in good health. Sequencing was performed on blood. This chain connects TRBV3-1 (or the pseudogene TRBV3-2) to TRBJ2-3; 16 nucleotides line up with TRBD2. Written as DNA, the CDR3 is TGTGCCAGCAGCCAAGATGGGACTAGCGGGGGGGATCCCACAGATACGCAGTATTTT. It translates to CASSQDGTSGGDPTDTQYF.